Detailed here is one T cell receptor (beta chain). Antigen unknown. Germline lookup yields CDR1 KGHSH and CDR2 LQKENI. CDR3 size: 13 residues. The ends were cut back, 3 bases at V and 3 bases at J, with 8 bases in the middle. The data stem from a study of cytomegalovirus exposure and HLA in healthy donors. Researchers ran the PCR with 60 Vbeta and 13 Jbeta primers. Produced via immunoSEQ multiplex PCR; TCRdb's table is partial and in-frame only. Found here are over 110,000 clones; the top ten clones hold 0.96%. Study-level points and caveats: Productive status was seen about 90% or about 30% of the time for most TCR beta V segments in an earlier analysis. Roughly uniform depth of sequencing across donors was assumed in presence/absence analyses.

Sequenced material: PBMCs. This TCR derives from a male donor in good health and CMV-seronegative. The chain combines TRBV18 with TRBJ1-2; D is undetermined. The CDR3: CASSPNGDYGYTF. The DNA for the CDR3 is TGTGCCAGCTCACCTAACGGAGACTATGGCTACACCTTC.